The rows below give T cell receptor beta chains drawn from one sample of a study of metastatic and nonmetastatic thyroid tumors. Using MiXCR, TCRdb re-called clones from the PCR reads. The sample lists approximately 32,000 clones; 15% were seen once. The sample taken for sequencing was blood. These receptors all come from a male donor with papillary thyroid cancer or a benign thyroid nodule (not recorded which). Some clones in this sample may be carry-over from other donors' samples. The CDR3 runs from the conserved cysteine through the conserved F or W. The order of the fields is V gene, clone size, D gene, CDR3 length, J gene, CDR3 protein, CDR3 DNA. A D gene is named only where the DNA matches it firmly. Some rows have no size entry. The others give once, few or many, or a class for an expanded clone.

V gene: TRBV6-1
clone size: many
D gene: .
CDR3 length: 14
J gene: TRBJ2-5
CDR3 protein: CASGEFGPQETQYF
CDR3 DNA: TGTGCCAGCGGGGAGTTTGGGCCTCAAGAGACCCAGTACTTC

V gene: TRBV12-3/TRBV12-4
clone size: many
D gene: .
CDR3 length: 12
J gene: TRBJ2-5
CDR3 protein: CASSWIGKTQYF
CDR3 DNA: TGTGCCAGCAGTTGGATTGGTAAGACCCAGTACTTC

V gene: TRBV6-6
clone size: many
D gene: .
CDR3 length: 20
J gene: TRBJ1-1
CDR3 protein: CASFNPWETDRSKANTEAFF
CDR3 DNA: TGTGCCAGCTTCAACCCTTGGGAGACCGACCGAAGTAAAGCAAACACTGAAGCTTTCTTT

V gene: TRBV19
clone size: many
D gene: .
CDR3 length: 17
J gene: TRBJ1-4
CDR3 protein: CASSKGHTLATNEKLFF
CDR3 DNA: TGTGCCAGTAGTAAGGGTCATACTCTTGCAACTAATGAAAAACTGTTTTTT

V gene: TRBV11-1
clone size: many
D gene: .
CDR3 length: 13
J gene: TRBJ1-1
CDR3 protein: CASSLGGNTEAFF
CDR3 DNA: TGTGCCAGCAGCTTAGGAGGGAACACTGAAGCTTTCTTT

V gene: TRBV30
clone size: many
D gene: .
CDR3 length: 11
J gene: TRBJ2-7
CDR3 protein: CAWGLPSEQYF
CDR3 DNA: TGTGCCTGGGGCCTCCCCTCCGAGCAGTACTTC

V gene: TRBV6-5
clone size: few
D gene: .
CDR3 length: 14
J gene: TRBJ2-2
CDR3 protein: CASSSAVTTGELFF
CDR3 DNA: TGTGCCAGCAGTTCAGCGGTGACGACCGGGGAGCTGTTTTTT

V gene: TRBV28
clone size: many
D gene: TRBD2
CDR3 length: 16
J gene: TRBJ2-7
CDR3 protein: CASSPTAGTSGRKQYF
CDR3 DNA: TGTGCCAGCAGCCCGACTGCCGGGACTAGCGGGAGAAAGCAGTACTTC

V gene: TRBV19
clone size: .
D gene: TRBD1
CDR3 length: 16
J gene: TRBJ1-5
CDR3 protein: CASVQTGGLSNQPQHF
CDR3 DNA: TGTGCCAGTGTCCAGACAGGGGGGCTTAGCAATCAGCCCCAGCATTTT

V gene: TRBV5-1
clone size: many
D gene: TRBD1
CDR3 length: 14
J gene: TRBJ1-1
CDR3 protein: CASGTGALGTEAFF
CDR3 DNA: TGCGCCAGCGGGACAGGGGCCCTGGGCACTGAAGCTTTCTTT

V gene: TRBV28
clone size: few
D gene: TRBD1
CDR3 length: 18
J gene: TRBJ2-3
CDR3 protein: CASSSKIRTGGEGDTQYF
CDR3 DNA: TGTGCCAGCAGTAGTAAGATACGGACAGGGGGCGAGGGAGATACGCAGTATTTT

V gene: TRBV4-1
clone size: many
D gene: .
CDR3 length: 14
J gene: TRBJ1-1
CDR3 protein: CASSPVQKNTEAFF
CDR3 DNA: TGCGCCAGCAGCCCGGTACAGAAGAACACTGAAGCTTTCTTT

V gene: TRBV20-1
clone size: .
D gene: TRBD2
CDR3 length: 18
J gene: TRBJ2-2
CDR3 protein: CSARDRVSGGINTGELFF
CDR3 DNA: TGCAGTGCTAGAGATAGGGTTAGCGGGGGGATAAACACCGGGGAGCTGTTTTTT

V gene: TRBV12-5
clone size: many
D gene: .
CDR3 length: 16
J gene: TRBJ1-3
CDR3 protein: CASALRGGSSGNTIYF
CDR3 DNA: TGTGCTAGTGCCCTTCGAGGGGGGAGCTCTGGAAACACCATATATTTT

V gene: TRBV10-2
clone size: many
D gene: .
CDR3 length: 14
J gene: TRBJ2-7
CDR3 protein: CASSEGGGPAEQYF
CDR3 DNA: TGCGCCAGCAGTGAAGGGGGAGGGCCGGCCGAGCAGTACTTC

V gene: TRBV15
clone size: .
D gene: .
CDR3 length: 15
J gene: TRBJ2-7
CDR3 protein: CATSRDTGTRNEKYF
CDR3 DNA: TGTGCCACCAGCAGAGACACCGGAACTCGGAACGAGAAGTACTTC

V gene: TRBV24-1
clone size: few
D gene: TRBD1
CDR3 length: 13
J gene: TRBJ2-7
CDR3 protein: CETSPGQGYEQYF
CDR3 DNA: TGTGAAACCAGTCCGGGACAGGGCTACGAGCAGTACTTC

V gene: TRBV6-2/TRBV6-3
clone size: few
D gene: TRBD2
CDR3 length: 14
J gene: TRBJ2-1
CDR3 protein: CASRGLARYNEQFF
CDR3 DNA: TGTGCCAGCAGGGGACTAGCGAGATACAATGAGCAGTTCTTC

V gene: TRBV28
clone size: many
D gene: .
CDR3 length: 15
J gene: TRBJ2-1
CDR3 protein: CAASGGHFVGNEQFF
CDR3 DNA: TGTGCCGCGTCAGGAGGGCATTTTGTAGGGAATGAGCAGTTCTTC

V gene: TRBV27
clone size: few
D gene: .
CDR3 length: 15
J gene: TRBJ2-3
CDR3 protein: CASSLYGLSTDTQYF
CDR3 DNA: TGTGCCAGCAGTTTGTACGGCCTAAGCACAGATACGCAGTATTTT

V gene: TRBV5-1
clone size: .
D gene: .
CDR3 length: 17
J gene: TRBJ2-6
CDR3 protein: CASSLALVGSRANVLTF
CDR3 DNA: TGCGCCAGCAGCTTGGCTCTGGTTGGGTCTAGGGCCAACGTCCTGACTTTC

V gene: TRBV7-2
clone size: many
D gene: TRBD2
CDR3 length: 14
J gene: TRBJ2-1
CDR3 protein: CASRASGRGSEQFF
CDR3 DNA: TGTGCCAGCAGGGCGAGCGGGAGAGGTAGTGAGCAGTTCTTC